Below are 22 T cell receptor beta chains sequenced from a single sample in a study of cytomegalovirus exposure and HLA in healthy donors. The PCR was carried out with 60 Vbeta primers and 13 Jbeta primers. Measured with immunoSEQ multiplex PCR; TCRdb has only the in-frame clones, and not every one. The sample gives roughly 72,000 clones, roughly three quarters of which show up once; around 22% is in the top ten. Material for sequencing was PBMCs. These receptors all stem from a woman aged 40 to 55 in good health and CMV-seropositive.

The chain joins TRBV19 to TRBJ1-1; the D is unclear. Per germline, CDR1 LNHDA and CDR2 SQIVND (reference sequence). The CDR3 loop spans 11 amino acids. The V end lost 4 bases, the J end lost 11 bases, and 11 bases lay between the germline ends. The CDR3 region is CASSTLGVAFF. CDR3 in DNA: TGTGCCAGTAGTACGCTCGGGGTCGCTTTCTTT.

The rearrangement joins TRBV30 to TRBJ2-5; no firm D call. The J call may be faulty, since TRBJ2-7 better matches the DNA end. CDR1 is GTSNPN and CDR2 is SVGIG in the germline V gene (reference sequence). The CDR3 runs 13 residues. The CDR3 DNA is TGTGCCTGGAGTGTAGGCCATAACTACGAGCAGTACTTC. Encoded protein: CAWSVGHNYEQYF.

CDR3 nucleotide sequence: TGTGCCAGCAGCTTGTTCTCCGAGCAGTACTTC. Its translation is CASSLFSEQYF. This sequence joins TRBV5-6 and TRBJ2-7; D unresolved. CDR1 and CDR2 (germline): SGHDT, YYEEEE. The CDR3 consists of 11 residues. V gave up 1 base and J gave up 6 bases, with 5 bases separating them.

This chain links TRBV27 with TRBJ2-5, with a tentative D call TRBD1 (5 bases). The CDR3 length is 12 residues. The germline V gene encodes CDR1 MNHEY and CDR2 SMNVEV (reference sequence). V shed 5 bases and J shed 4 bases, with 8 bases lying between them. CDR3 residues: CASSQRGETQYF. The CDR3 bases are TGTGCCAGCAGTCAAAGGGGAGAGACCCAGTACTTC.

The rearrangement uses TRBV30 and TRBJ2-7; 8 bases match TRBD1. Germline V CDR1 and CDR2: GTSNPN, SVGIG (reference sequence). The CDR3 is 15 residues long. The ends lost 0 bases at V and 7 bases at J; junction bases unmatched: 11. The DNA for the CDR3 is TGTGCCTGGAGTGTCCGCCGGACAGGGCCTGCTGAGCAGTACTTC. It is translated as CAWSVRRTGPAEQYF.

The chain recombines TRBV6-1 with TRBJ2-5; 12 nucleotides match TRBD2. The CDR3 length is 15 residues. The germline V gene has CDR1 MNHNS and CDR2 SASEGT. With V trimmed by 5 bases and J by 2 bases, 3 bases remained unmatched. CDR3 nucleotides: TGTGCCAGCAGTCCGCTAGCGGGGGGGCAAGAGACCCAGTACTTC. This gives the protein CASSPLAGGQETQYF.

The rearrangement uses TRBV9 and TRBJ2-1; maybe TRBD2 (5 bases). Germline lookup yields CDR1 SGDLS and CDR2 YYNGEE. The CDR3 is made up of 15 amino acids. V lost 3 bases and J 0 bases, leaving 10 bases between the germline ends. This CDR3 is CASSAQRSSYNEQFF. The CDR3 coding sequence is TGTGCCAGCAGCGCCCAGCGGAGCTCCTACAATGAGCAGTTCTTC.

The CDR3 DNA follows: TGTGCCAGCAGTGATCACGCGGGGAGCAGTGAGCAGTTCTTC. It is translated as CASSDHAGSSEQFF. The chain couples TRBV6-4 to TRBJ2-1, with TRBD2 as a possible D gene (6 bases). This CDR3 contains 14 residues. V lost 3 bases to trimming and J lost 9 bases, with 15 bases between them. Germline V gene lookup returns CDR1 MRHNA and CDR2 SNTAGT.

This clone was observed a few times. CDR3 sequence: CASSLGQGAPNYGYTF. CDR3 bases: TGCGCCAGCAGCTTGGGACAGGGCGCCCCTAACTATGGCTACACCTTC. The rearrangement uses TRBV5-1 and TRBJ1-2; 7 positions match TRBD1. V lost 0 bases and J lost 0; bases outside the gene matches: 5. This CDR3 contains 16 residues. Per germline, CDR1 SGHRS and CDR2 YFSETQ.

The chain is built from TRBV19 and TRBJ1-1; tentatively, D is TRBD1 (5 bases). This CDR3 region has 15 residues. The germline V gene encodes CDR1 LNHDA and CDR2 SQIVND (reference sequence). With 5 bases removed from V and 1 base from J, the gap between germline ends came to 14 bases. The CDR3 DNA reads as TGTGCCAGTAGTCCGTGGACACGGAAGAACACTGAAGCTTTCTTT. It encodes CASSPWTRKNTEAFF.

The rearrangement joins TRBV6-5 to TRBJ1-2, with a possible D match to TRBD1 (5 bases). The V and J ends lost 2 bases and 8 bases respectively, with 12 bases between them. The length of the CDR3 is 13 residues. Germline loops: CDR1 MNHEY, CDR2 SVGAGI. The CDR3 region is CASSYTAGRGYTF. DNA for the CDR3: TGTGCCAGCAGTTACACTGCAGGGCGCGGCTACACCTTC.

This sequence joins TRBV5-6 and TRBJ2-5, with D possibly matching TRBD1 (6 bases). V was shortened by 3 bases and J by 1 base, with 10 bases between the two germline ends. CDR3 length: 14 amino acids. The germline V gene encodes CDR1 SGHDT and CDR2 YYEEEE. The CDR3 nucleotides are TGTGCCAGCAGCTCAACAGGGATCCAAGAGACCCAGTACTTC. Amino acid sequence: CASSSTGIQETQYF.

The genes are TRBV6-1 and TRBJ1-5; 8 positions agree with TRBD1. The CDR3 is 17 residues long. Germline V lookup: CDR1 MNHNS, CDR2 SASEGT. Trimming at V came to 4 bases and at J to 3 bases, leaving 11 bases not matched to a gene. CDR3 amino acids: CASSGRRRTGLNQPQHF. CDR3 nucleotides: TGTGCCAGCAGTGGGCGGAGGAGGACAGGGCTCAATCAGCCCCAGCATTTT.

This clone appeared once. CDR3 amino acids: CATSRGGQGNTEAFF. The CDR3 nucleotides read TGTGCCACCAGCAGGGGGGGACAGGGGAACACTGAAGCTTTCTTT. J is TRBJ1-1 and V is TRBV15; 9 bases are shared with TRBD1. The CDR3 loop spans 15 amino acids. After removal of 3 bases from V and 1 base from J, the junction contained 3 bases not matched to a gene. Germline loops: CDR1 LNHNV, CDR2 YYDKDF (reference sequence).

This clone has more than one count but fewer than ten. The V call is TRBV4-1, the J call TRBJ2-5; 8 bases align to TRBD2. Germline CDR1 and CDR2: MGHRA and YSYEKL. The V segment lost 0 bases and the J segment 4 bases; nucleotides outside the gene matches: 4. This CDR3 is built from 15 residues. CDR3 sequence reads: CASSQDSGAGETQYF. DNA of the CDR3: TGCGCCAGCAGCCAAGATAGCGGGGCAGGAGAGACCCAGTACTTC.

The rearrangement links TRBV6-6 to TRBJ2-3; the D is unclear. With 11 bases removed from V and 4 bases from J, the gap between germline ends came to 10 bases. The CDR3 consists of 11 residues. Germline CDR1 is MNHNY and CDR2 is SVGAGI (reference sequence). The CDR3 DNA sequence: TGTGCCGCCAGCGTAGCAGATACGCAGTATTTT. It encodes CAASVADTQYF.

The chain is built from TRBV7-9 and TRBJ2-3; D is possibly TRBD1 (7 bases). There are 16 residues in the CDR3. V gave up 5 bases and J gave up 8 bases, with 23 bases separating them. CDR1 is SEHNR, CDR2 FQNEAQ, per germline (reference sequence). DNA of the CDR3: TGTGCCAGCAGCCATACAGGGGACTCAGTCTCGGGTACGCAGTATTTT. It codes for CASSHTGDSVSGTQYF.

The chain recombines TRBV18 with TRBJ1-6; TRBD1 matches at 11 bases. CDR1 KGHSH and CDR2 LQKENI come from the germline V gene. There are 15 residues in the CDR3. V lost 6 bases, J lost 9 bases, and 7 bases stayed unmatched. The CDR3 loop is CASSLGQGVGSPLHF. The DNA of the CDR3 is TGTGCCAGCTCCCTGGGACAGGGGGTCGGTTCACCCCTCCACTTT.

This chain links TRBV5-1 with TRBJ1-1; 7 nucleotides line up with TRBD1. Germline V lookup: CDR1 SGHRS, CDR2 YFSETQ. The CDR3 runs to 15 residues. V shed 4 bases, J shed 3 bases, and the junction held 9 bases outside the gene matches. In nucleotides, the CDR3 is TGCGCCAGCAGCCGGCGACAGGGAGTGGACACTGAAGCTTTCTTT. Its protein product is CASSRRQGVDTEAFF.

This clone has only one observation. This chain joins TRBV4-1 and TRBJ2-7; D possibly corresponds to TRBD1 (5 bases). Trimming stripped 0 bases from V and 5 bases from J, with 11 bases between. Germline V gives CDR1 MGHRA, CDR2 YSYEKL. This CDR3 is built from 14 residues. The CDR3 loop is CASSQDGQKDEQYF. The CDR3, as DNA: TGCGCCAGCAGCCAAGACGGACAAAAAGACGAGCAGTACTTC.

This chain links TRBV5-1 with TRBJ2-5; D not certain. The CDR3 is 13 residues long. Germline V CDR1 and CDR2: SGHRS, YFSETQ. Trimming stripped 2 bases from V and 2 bases from J, with 7 bases between. The DNA of the CDR3 is TGCGCCAGCAGCTTCCTGTTTCAAGAGACCCAGTACTTC. Translation: CASSFLFQETQYF.

V gene TRBV29-1 combines with J gene TRBJ2-1; 7 bases agree with TRBD2. Unmatched junction bases numbered 10, after V lost 4 bases and J lost 4 bases. This CDR3 region has 15 residues. The germline V gene has CDR1 SQVTM and CDR2 ANQGSEA. The DNA of the CDR3 is TGCAGCGTTGCGGTTCCACTAGCGACATACAATGAGCAGTTCTTC. This sequence encodes CSVAVPLATYNEQFF.